Below, 9 T cell receptor beta chains from the same sample are listed, as sequenced in a study of cytomegalovirus exposure and HLA in healthy donors. The PCR ran on 60 Vbeta and 13 Jbeta primers. Produced via immunoSEQ multiplex PCR; TCRdb's table is partial and in-frame only. Seen here are around 100,000 clones, about 79% observed once, and the top ten hold just under 2.5%. Sequenced: PBMCs. The receptors come from a woman aged 18-29 years in good health and CMV-seronegative.

As to this clone: At the DNA level, this CDR3 is encoded by other sequences in the same sample as well. CDR3 region: CASSLGGENTEAFF. The CDR3 DNA reads TGTGCCAGCAGCTTAGGCGGGGAGAACACTGAAGCTTTCTTT. The chain is built from TRBV13 and TRBJ1-1; no clear D. Germline V lookup: CDR1 PRHDT, CDR2 FYEKMQ (reference sequence). This CDR3 comprises 14 residues. Trimming shortened V by 0 bases and J by 1 base, and 6 bases separated the two germline ends. The full variable domain, with the rest looked up from reference TRBV13 and TRBJ1-1, is AAGVIQSPRHLIKEKRETATLKCYPIPRHDTVYWYQQGPGQDPQFLISFYEKMQSDKGSIPDRFSAQQFSDYHSELNMSSLELGDSALYFCASSLGGENTEAFFGQGTRLTVV.

This sequence joins TRBV5-1 and TRBJ2-1; 9 bases are a match to TRBD2. V shed 3 bases and J 1 base; nucleotides not matched to a gene: 5. Germline CDR1 reads SGHRS; CDR2 reads YFSETQ. The CDR3 has 16 amino acids. The CDR3 DNA reads TGCGCCAGCAGCTGGGGTAGCGGGGGATCCTACAATGAGCAGTTCTTC. Translating gives CASSWGSGGSYNEQFF.

The rearrangement joins TRBV28 to TRBJ1-1, with 10 positions matching TRBD1. In germline, CDR1 is MDHEN, CDR2 SYDVKM. This CDR3 is built from 16 residues. J lost 4 bases, V lost 6 bases, and 11 bases had no gene match. Here the CDR3 reads CASSPPPGQGITEAFF. Written as DNA, the CDR3 is TGTGCCAGCAGCCCACCACCGGGACAGGGGATCACTGAAGCTTTCTTT.

This clone was detected only once. V is TRBV19 and J is TRBJ1-1, with D possibly matching TRBD1 (5 bases). The CDR3 has 14 residues. Germline CDR1 LNHDA, CDR2 SQIVND (reference sequence). Trimming shortened V by 10 bases and J by 1 base, and 16 bases separated the two germline ends. CDR3 loop: CATSLGVPNTEAFF. The CDR3 nucleotides read TGTGCCACCTCCTTAGGGGTCCCGAACACTGAAGCTTTCTTT.

The rearrangement uses TRBV6-6 and TRBJ1-5; the D gene is possibly TRBD1 (5 bases). The CDR3 contains 12 residues. Germline-derived CDR1 and CDR2 are MNHNY and SVGAGI (reference sequence). Trimming cost V 8 bases and J 6 bases, with 11 bases left between them. For the CDR3, the DNA is TGTGCCAGCGGCAGGGCTGGTCAGCCCCAGCATTTT. This sequence encodes CASGRAGQPQHF.

In nucleotides, the CDR3 is TGTGCCAGCAGTTTCAGTAAGGGGAAACGGCGGGGCTACACCTTC. It yields the protein CASSFSKGKRRGYTF. V and J are TRBV28 and TRBJ1-2; a weak D match, TRBD1 (5 bases). The CDR3 has 15 amino acids. The germline V gene encodes CDR1 MDHEN and CDR2 SYDVKM. V lost 3 bases and J 8 bases, leaving 19 bases between the germline ends.

The sample holds a few counts of this clone. This chain links TRBV30 with TRBJ2-3, with 8 bases lining up with TRBD2. Trimming took 7 bases from V and 0 from J; bases not matched to a gene: 9. From germline, CDR1 is GTSNPN and CDR2 SVGIG (reference sequence). CDR3 length: 15 amino acids. In nucleotides, the CDR3 is TGTGCCTCCTCCCCCGGGACTAGTAGCACAGATACGCAGTATTTT. Protein: CASSPGTSSTDTQYF.

The chain recombines TRBV23-1 with TRBJ1-1; D is possibly TRBD1 (6 bases). TRBV23-1 is filed as an ORF, its function uncertain. With 4 bases removed from V and 11 bases from J, the gap between germline ends came to 20 bases. The CDR3 sequence is 14 residues long. Here the CDR3 reads CASSPRTEHPEAFF. The CDR3 nucleotides are TGCGCCAGCAGTCCCCGGACAGAACACCCGGAGGCTTTCTTT.

This sequence joins TRBV7-2 and TRBJ1-6; TRBD1 aligns across 7 bases. V trimming: 4 bases; J trimming: 8 bases; junction bases outside the gene matches: 8. Germline V gene lookup returns CDR1 SGHTA and CDR2 FQGNSA. This CDR3 has 15 amino acids. The CDR3 is CASSWARGTDSPLHF. The CDR3 nucleotides read TGTGCCAGCAGCTGGGCCAGGGGGACCGATTCACCCCTCCACTTT.